This T cell receptor beta chain appears in the sequencing data of a study of shared clonotypes between healthy human individuals. Broader study findings: Only blood was sampled, and tissue TCR repertoires likely differ from blood ones.

Splitting of CD4+ cells produced CD45RA+ naive and CD45RA-negative memory subsets. V was pared by 4 bases and J by 2 bases, with 12 bases between. The CDR3 is made up of 14 amino acids. The germline gives CDR1 MNHNS, CDR2 SASEGT. TCRdb keeps only in-frame clones here, not all; method: immunoSEQ multiplex PCR. The sample holds some 1.5 million clones, roughly 95% seen once. Note on this clone: Antigen unknown.

The receptor's source is a man aged 30 to 45 in good health. The V gene is TRBV6-1, the J gene TRBJ2-7; weak D call: TRBD1 (6 bases). Input material: naive CD4+ T cells sorted from blood. Regarding subset: CD45RA+ positively selected. As DNA, the CDR3 is TGTGCCAGCAGTGTAGACCAGGGGACCTACGAGCAGTACTTC. Amino acids: CASSVDQGTYEQYF.